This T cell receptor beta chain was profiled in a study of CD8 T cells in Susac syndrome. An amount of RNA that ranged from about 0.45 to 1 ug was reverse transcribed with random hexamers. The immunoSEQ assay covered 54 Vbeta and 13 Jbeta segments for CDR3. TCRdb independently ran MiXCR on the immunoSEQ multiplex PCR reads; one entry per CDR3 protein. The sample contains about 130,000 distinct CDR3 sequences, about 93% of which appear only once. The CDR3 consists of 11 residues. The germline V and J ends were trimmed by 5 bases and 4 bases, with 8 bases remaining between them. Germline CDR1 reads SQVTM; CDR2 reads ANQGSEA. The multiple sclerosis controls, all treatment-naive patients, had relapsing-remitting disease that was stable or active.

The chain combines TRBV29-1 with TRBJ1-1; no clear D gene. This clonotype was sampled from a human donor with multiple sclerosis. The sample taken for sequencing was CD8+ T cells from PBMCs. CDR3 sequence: CSVPRGTEAFF. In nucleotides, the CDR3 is TGCAGCGTTCCCCGAGGCACTGAAGCTTTCTTT.